A single sample is the source of the 27 T cell receptor beta chains below, sequenced in a study of CD8 T cells in Susac syndrome. RNA totalling roughly 0.5 to 1 ug underwent reverse transcription with random hexamers. TCRdb redid the calling of the immunoSEQ multiplex PCR reads with MiXCR, one entry per CDR3 protein. The profile covers roughly 130,000 distinct CDR3 sequences, with around 96% appearing a single time and over 0.1% taken by the ten largest. The material sequenced was CD4+ T cells from PBMCs. These receptor sequences come from a human donor in good health.

The rearrangement joins TRBV7-9 to TRBJ2-3; 7 bases agree with TRBD1. Germline loops: CDR1 SEHNR, CDR2 FQNEAQ (reference sequence). CDR3 length: 15 amino acids. V shed 1 base, J shed 2 bases, and the junction held 3 bases outside the gene matches. CDR3 region: CASSLVQGTTDTQYF. Here the CDR3 DNA reads TGTGCCAGCAGCTTAGTACAGGGGACCACAGATACGCAGTATTTT.

Here the CDR3 reads CASSFLRGQGETQYF. DNA for the CDR3: TGTGCCAGCAGTTTTTTGAGGGGGCAGGGGGAGACCCAGTACTTC. The V and J genes are TRBV27 and TRBJ2-5, with 7 bases fitting TRBD1. Germline V gene sequence: CDR1 MNHEY, CDR2 SMNVEV (reference sequence). The CDR3 loop spans 15 amino acids. The V and J ends lost 3 bases and 5 bases, in that order; junction bases with no gene match: 9.

The chain uses TRBV6-5 and TRBJ2-5; no clear D gene. Trimming removed 4 bases at V and 7 bases at J, with 13 bases between. In germline, CDR1 is MNHEY, CDR2 SVGAGI. This CDR3 has 13 amino acids. This CDR3 reads CASSSRLAVTQYF. The CDR3 region has the DNA TGTGCCAGCAGTTCGCGTCTGGCGGTGACCCAGTACTTC.

V and J are TRBV29-1 and TRBJ2-1; the match to TRBD1 covers 7 bases. V dropped 3 bases and J dropped 3; count of bases not matched to a gene: 2. The CDR3 length is 13 residues. Germline assignment: CDR1 SQVTM and CDR2 ANQGSEA. CDR3 sequence (DNA): TGCAGCGTTGACAGGGGGATCTACAATGAGCAGTTCTTC. Residues: CSVDRGIYNEQFF.

The chain has TRBV20-1 and TRBJ2-7; 7 nucleotides line up with TRBD2. Trimming removed 4 bases from V and 4 bases from J; junction bases left unmatched: 10. The CDR3 sequence is 14 residues long. Germline lookup yields CDR1 DFQATT and CDR2 SNEGSKA (reference sequence). For the CDR3, the DNA is TGCAGTGCTAAAGGGCGGGAGAATCTATACGAGCAGTACTTC. Encoded protein: CSAKGRENLYEQYF.

The V call is TRBV3-1, the J call TRBJ2-7; D is possibly TRBD1 or TRBD2 (5 bases each). The CDR3 runs to 16 residues. The germline V gene has CDR1 LGHDT and CDR2 YNNKEL (reference sequence). The V and J ends lost 4 bases and 2 bases respectively, with 18 bases between them. As DNA, the CDR3 is TGTGCCAGCAGCCCACATAGAGGGGAGCGGACCTACGAGCAGTACTTC. It yields the protein CASSPHRGERTYEQYF.

The chain has TRBV28 and TRBJ2-2; no definite D call. The ends were cut back, 2 bases at V and 0 bases at J, with 7 bases in the middle. The germline gives CDR1 MDHEN, CDR2 SYDVKM. CDR3 size: 15 residues. The CDR3 sequence is CASSLQTANTGELFF. CDR3 sequence (DNA): TGTGCCAGCAGTTTACAAACAGCGAACACCGGGGAGCTGTTTTTT.

The chain has TRBV10-3 and TRBJ2-1, with 8 bases lining up with TRBD1. The germline gives CDR1 ENHRY, CDR2 SYGVKD. CDR3 size: 15 residues. V shed 0 bases and J 6 bases; nucleotides not matched to a gene: 4. DNA for the CDR3: TGTGCCATCAGTGAGTCGTGGACAGGGAGCAATGAGCAGTTCTTC. It codes for CAISESWTGSNEQFF.

The genes are TRBV7-8 and TRBJ2-1, with D uncertain. The germline V gene encodes CDR1 SGHVS and CDR2 FQNEAQ. V was pared by 0 bases and J by 9 bases, with 3 bases between. This CDR3 comprises 11 residues. The CDR3 DNA is TGTGCCAGCAGCTTAGCGTTTGAGCAGTTCTTC. It is translated as CASSLAFEQFF.

V gene TRBV4-1 combines with J gene TRBJ2-1, with TRBD2 matching over 7 bases. Germline trimming cut 0 bases from V and 2 bases from J; bases unmatched to any gene: 4. The CDR3 spans 16 residues. CDR1 and CDR2 from the germline V gene are MGHRA and YSYEKL. CDR3 nucleotides: TGCGCCAGCAGCCAAGATCCAGCGGGAACCTACAATGAGCAGTTCTTC. The encoded protein is CASSQDPAGTYNEQFF.

The chain recombines TRBV28 with TRBJ2-6; 8 positions agree with TRBD2. The J segment lost 4 bases and the V segment lost 4 bases, leaving 3 bases of the junction unmatched. Germline values: CDR1 MDHEN, CDR2 SYDVKM. The CDR3 totals 15 residues. CDR3 loop: CASSSGGQGANVLTF. The CDR3 DNA sequence: TGTGCCAGCAGTTCGGGGGGGCAGGGGGCCAACGTCCTGACTTTC. The whole variable domain, remainder taken from reference TRBV28 and TRBJ2-6, is DVKVTQSSRYLVKRTGEKVFLECVQDMDHENMFWYRQDPGLGLRLIYFSYDVKMKEKGDIPEGYSVSREKKERFSLILESASTNQTSMYLCASSSGGQGANVLTFGAGSRLTVL.

In its sample, this clonotype was seen a few times. CDR3 loop: CASSLSGNQPQHF. The CDR3 DNA sequence: TGTGCCAGCAGCTTGTCGGGGAATCAGCCCCAGCATTTT. The chain combines TRBV5-6 with TRBJ1-5; D unclear. Germline CDR1 reads SGHDT; CDR2 reads YYEEEE. The V end lost 1 base, the J end lost 4 bases, and 6 bases lay between the germline ends. The CDR3 covers 13 residues.

The rearrangement joins TRBV19 to TRBJ2-2; TRBD2 might be the D (6 bases). V shed 8 bases and J shed 4 bases, with 11 bases lying between them. The CDR3 is 13 residues long. Germline lookup yields CDR1 LNHDA and CDR2 SQIVND (reference sequence). The CDR3 protein is CASGSGSTGELFF. CDR3 sequence (DNA): TGTGCCAGTGGTAGCGGATCCACCGGGGAGCTGTTTTTT. The full variable domain, rest sourced from reference TRBV19 and TRBJ2-2, is DGGITQSPKYLFRKEGQNVTLSCEQNLNHDAMYWYRQDPGQGLRLIYYSQIVNDFQKGDIAEGYSVSREKKESFPLTVTSAQKNPTAFYLCASGSGSTGELFFGEGSRLTVL.

This sequence joins TRBV19 and TRBJ2-1, with TRBD2 matching 9 bases. The CDR3 loop spans 15 amino acids. V trimming: 1 base; J trimming: 8 bases; junction bases outside the gene matches: 6. Germline V gene lookup returns CDR1 LNHDA and CDR2 SQIVND (reference sequence). The CDR3 DNA follows: TGTGCCAGTAGTATAGCACTAGCGGGTCACGATGAGCAGTTCTTC. It is translated as CASSIALAGHDEQFF. Full variable domain (rest looked up from reference TRBV19 and TRBJ2-1): DGGITQSPKYLFRKEGQNVTLSCEQNLNHDAMYWYRQDPGQGLRLIYYSQIVNDFQKGDIAEGYSVSREKKESFPLTVTSAQKNPTAFYLCASSIALAGHDEQFFGPGTRLTVL.

This rearrangement joins TRBV9 to TRBJ2-7; no definite D call. The CDR3 is 12 residues long. V dropped 0 bases and J dropped 6 bases, with 7 bases sitting between them. Per the germline V gene, CDR1 is SGDLS and CDR2 is YYNGEE. The CDR3 DNA reads as TGTGCCAGCAGCGTAGGGGGTAGCGAGCAGTACTTC. Encoded protein: CASSVGGSEQYF.

The V and J genes are TRBV29-1 and TRBJ1-2, with D possibly matching TRBD1 (5 bases). The germline CDR1 and CDR2 sequences are SQVTM and ANQGSEA. CDR3 length: 13 residues. V was shortened by 4 bases and J by 1 base, with 10 bases between the two germline ends. The CDR3 region is CSVGEGYNYGYTF. Here the CDR3 DNA reads TGCAGCGTTGGAGAGGGGTATAACTATGGCTACACCTTC.

This chain joins TRBV7-2 and TRBJ1-1, with D unclear. Trimming stripped 5 bases from V and 1 base from J, with 11 bases between. The CDR3 is 14 amino acids. CDR1 SGHTA and CDR2 FQGNSA come from the germline V gene. As DNA, the CDR3 is TGTGCCAGCAGCCCAACAGCTAAGAACACTGAAGCTTTCTTT. Translated, it gives CASSPTAKNTEAFF.

The chain employs TRBV5-4 and TRBJ2-3; a possible D gene is TRBD1 (6 bases). The V end lost 0 bases, the J end lost 6 bases, and 11 bases lay between the germline ends. Germline CDR1 and CDR2: SGHNT and YYREEE (reference sequence). The CDR3 extends over 14 amino acids. The DNA for the CDR3 is TGTGCCAGCAGCTTGGCGTCAGGGGACGATACGCAGTATTTT. Protein: CASSLASGDDTQYF.

Remarks on this clonotype: At one end the junction does not follow the germline gene, possibly because of a read error. The chain employs TRBV7-2 and TRBJ2-5; 11 bases align to TRBD2. Germline V gene sequence: CDR1 SGHTA, CDR2 FQGNSA. The CDR3 has 14 amino acids. The CDR3 spells CASSVAGGPETQYF. In DNA, the CDR3 is TGTGCCAGCAGCGTAGCGGGAGGGCCTGAGACCCAGTACTTC.

The chain uses TRBV2 and TRBJ1-3; D remains unclear. This CDR3 has 15 residues. Germline V gene data show CDR1 as SNHLY and CDR2 as FYNNEI. The V and J ends lost 4 bases and 3 bases respectively, with 13 bases between them. CDR3 amino acids: CASSAIPYLGNTIYF. The CDR3 DNA reads TGTGCCAGCAGTGCCATACCCTACCTTGGAAACACCATATATTTT.

The chain joins TRBV29-1 to TRBJ1-5, with TRBD1 identical over 7 bases. Trimming took 6 bases from V and 4 from J; bases not matched to a gene: 6. CDR3 length: 13 residues. Germline CDR1 SQVTM, CDR2 ANQGSEA. The CDR3 coding sequence is TGCAGCGTGCGTGACAGGGTAAATCAGCCCCAGCATTTT. Translated: CSVRDRVNQPQHF.

This clonotype has just one count. The CDR3 DNA sequence: TGCGCCAGCAGCCAAGATCAGGCGGGAGGATGGGAGACCCAGTACTTC. It encodes CASSQDQAGGWETQYF. The J gene is TRBJ2-5, the V gene TRBV4-1; 8 bases are a match to TRBD2. V shed 0 bases and J 5 bases; nucleotides not matched to a gene: 8. Germline V gene lookup returns CDR1 MGHRA and CDR2 YSYEKL. The CDR3 extends over 16 amino acids.

The chain joins TRBV27 to TRBJ2-7; 9 bases line up with TRBD2. CDR1 and CDR2 from the germline V gene are MNHEY and SMNVEV (reference sequence). CDR3 length equals 15 residues. V was clipped by 5 bases and J by 1 base; unmatched bases: 6. The CDR3 loop is CASSPRLAGSYEQYF. CDR3 nucleotide sequence: TGTGCCAGCAGTCCCCGCCTAGCGGGATCCTACGAGCAGTACTTC.

V gene TRBV3-1 combines with J gene TRBJ2-5; 9 bases fit TRBD2. Trimming removed 2 bases from V and 3 bases from J; junction bases left unmatched: 4. CDR1 is LGHDT, CDR2 YNNKEL, per germline (reference sequence). CDR3 length equals 15 residues. The CDR3 reads CASSQRGLAKETQYF. The CDR3 DNA reads as TGTGCCAGCAGCCAACGAGGACTAGCGAAAGAGACCCAGTACTTC.

The chain employs TRBV20-1 and TRBJ2-7, with 7 bases aligning to TRBD1. The ends lost 6 bases at V and 3 bases at J; junction bases unmatched: 11. CDR3 length: 14 amino acids. The V gene's germline CDR1 is DFQATT and CDR2 SNEGSKA (reference sequence). The CDR3 sequence is CSAMTGNLLYEQYF. As DNA, the CDR3 is TGCAGTGCCATGACAGGGAATCTCCTCTACGAGCAGTACTTC.

CDR3 DNA sequence: TGTGCCAGCAGCCTTGACCTAGGACAGGGCCATCAGCCCCAGCATTTT. Encoded protein: CASSLDLGQGHQPQHF. This chain uses TRBV7-9 with TRBJ1-5; 8 positions match TRBD1. The CDR3 contains 16 residues. The V gene's germline CDR1 is SEHNR and CDR2 FQNEAQ (reference sequence). Losses at the gene ends were 5 bases for V and 5 bases for J; bases not matched to a gene: 11.

The chain recombines TRBV5-4 with TRBJ2-5; 8 bases match TRBD2. V shed 3 bases and J 0 bases; nucleotides not matched to a gene: 7. Looked up from germline, CDR1 is SGHNT and CDR2 is YYREEE (reference sequence). The CDR3 spans 16 residues. The CDR3 sequence: CASSWGSGAYQETQYF. The CDR3 DNA follows: TGTGCCAGCAGCTGGGGTAGCGGGGCGTACCAAGAGACCCAGTACTTC.